This T cell receptor beta chain appears in the sequencing data of a study of shared clonotypes between healthy human individuals. General observations from the study: The authors sampled blood alone, and tissue repertoires likely differ. On the whole, naive subsets had larger estimated richness than memory subsets had.

The germline V and J ends were trimmed by 4 bases and 6 bases, with 15 bases remaining between them. CDR3 size: 14 residues. Looked up from germline, CDR1 is SGHTA and CDR2 is FQGNSA. Produced via immunoSEQ multiplex PCR; TCRdb's table is partial and in-frame only. The sample records some 300,000 clones, around 79% being singletons. As regards this clone: Antigen unknown.

The chain employs TRBV7-2 and TRBJ2-5; D could derive from TRBD1 or TRBD2 (5 bases each). This TCR derives from a man under 40 in good health. What was sequenced was memory CD4+ T cells sorted from blood. The subset here: CD45RA-negative fraction. The CDR3, as DNA: TGTGCCAGCAGCTCAAATCGTGGGGGTCAGACCCAGTACTTC. Translating gives CASSSNRGGQTQYF.